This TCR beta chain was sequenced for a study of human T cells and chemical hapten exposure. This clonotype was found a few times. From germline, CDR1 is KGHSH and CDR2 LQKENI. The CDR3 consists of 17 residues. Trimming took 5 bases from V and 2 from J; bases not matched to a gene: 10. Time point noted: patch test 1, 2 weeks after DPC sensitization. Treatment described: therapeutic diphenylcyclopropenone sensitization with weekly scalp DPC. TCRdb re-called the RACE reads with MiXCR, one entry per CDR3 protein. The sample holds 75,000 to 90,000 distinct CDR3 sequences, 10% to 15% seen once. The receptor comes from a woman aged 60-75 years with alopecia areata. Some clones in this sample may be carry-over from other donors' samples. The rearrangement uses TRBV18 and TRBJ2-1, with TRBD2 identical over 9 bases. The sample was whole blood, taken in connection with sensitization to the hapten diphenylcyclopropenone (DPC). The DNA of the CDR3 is TGTGCCAGCTCAATATCGGGGATAGCGGGGGCCTACAATGAGCAGTTCTTC. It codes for CASSISGIAGAYNEQFF.